This T cell receptor (beta chain) was observed in a study of cytomegalovirus exposure and HLA in healthy donors. The CDR3 loop spans 14 amino acids. The V gene's germline CDR1 is SGDLS and CDR2 YYNGEE. The V and J ends lost 0 bases and 8 bases respectively, with 11 bases between them. Study-wide results and caveats: A later analysis by the authors found several of the most significant clusters apparently linked to common viral pathogens. Only CMV serostatus was available as immune exposure information.

It was with 60 Vbeta and 13 Jbeta primers that the PCR ran. The protocol was immunoSEQ multiplex PCR, while the TCRdb copy is restricted to in-frame clones and leaves out a portion. The sample holds about 87,000 clones. Turning to this clone: The antigen is unknown.

Sequenced sample: PBMCs. The gene calls are TRBV9 and TRBJ2-2; the D is unclear. This TCR derives from a man aged 45-65 years in good health and CMV-seropositive. DNA for the CDR3: TGTGCCAGCAGCGTAGTGGCGGCTTCTGGGGAGCTGTTTTTT. Protein: CASSVVAASGELFF. The full variable domain, rest sourced from reference TRBV9 and TRBJ2-2, is DSGVTQTPKHLITATGQRVTLRCSPRSGDLSVYWYQQSLDQGLQFLIQYYNGEERAKGNILERFSAQQFPDLHSELNLSSLELGDSALYFCASSVVAASGELFFGEGSRLTVL.